This T cell receptor beta chain was captured in a study of CD8 T cells in ankylosing spondylitis. Overall study findings and caveats: The disease-linked clones had a CD8+ phenotype and low blood frequencies. A TCR beta motif of roughly eight highly homologous variants appeared characteristic of ankylosing spondylitis blood.

Quantitative molecular-barcoded 5'-RACE generated the TCR beta libraries. TCRdb redid the calling of the 5' RACE reads with MiXCR, one entry per CDR3 protein. The sample consists of approximately 250,000 distinct CDR3 sequences, roughly 8.2% of them appearing once. Per germline, CDR1 KGHDR and CDR2 SFDVKD. CDR3 length: 16 residues. Trimming cost V 4 bases and J 11 bases, with 23 bases left between them. This clonotype was seen ten or more times. The antigen is undetermined. V and J are TRBV24-1 and TRBJ1-5; possible D gene TRBD1, 6 bases. The clonotype was recovered from a female donor with ankylosing spondylitis or in good health (not recorded which). The sample comprised blood, either unsorted or a sorted T cell fraction (not recorded which). This CDR3 reads CATSDTRARGPKSQHF. The CDR3 DNA sequence: TGTGCCACCAGTGACACCAGAGCCAGGGGCCCTAAATCCCAGCATTTT.